This T cell receptor beta chain is from a study of cytomegalovirus exposure and HLA in healthy donors (dated by TCRdb to the late 2010s). With regard to the full study: An earlier analysis of roughly 610 of the donors reported over 250 Gb of sequence data and about 120 million unique TCR beta sequences obtained from around 170 million T cells. To predict cytomegalovirus infection status, the study combined high-throughput TCR immunosequencing, statistical association of individual TCRs with disease status, and machine learning. The number of typed donors differed by locus: about 620-630 for A, B, C, DRB1 and DQB1; 522 for DQA1; around 580 for DPA1; and around 450 for DPB1. Class I and class II HLA loci were covered by the typing at four-digit resolution. The aim of the study was to test whether cataloging public T cell receptors could identify signatures of past pathogen exposure. All discovery cohort repertoires had been generated using a single sequencing platform. An early release covering some 640 HLA-typed donors comprised 250 to 350 gigabases of sequencing data and tens of millions of unique TCR sequences. Because of strong linkage in the cohort, roughly five DR-DQ haplotypes were treated as single units for association and clustering. Rather than using new phenotypic data, the later analysis identified candidate immune exposures from TCR beta sequences and from how often those sequences occurred across donors. A later analysis re-analyzed previously published TCR beta repertoires from about 600 donors and added high-resolution HLA genotyping to study TCR occurrence patterns. Donor age, sex, ethnicity and CMV serostatus were compiled alongside the repertoire data. Genome-wide SNP genotypes for about 65% of the 666 donors were used in a later genetic analysis, which treated that subset as a discovery cohort. Using immunosequencing, the study profiled T cell repertoires from 666 subjects and related those repertoires to cytomegalovirus serostatus. Across around 400 genotyped donors of the cohort, an average of roughly 250,000 unique TCR beta nucleotide sequences per donor were sequenced, and roughly a sixth of those sequences were non-productive. An earlier analysis of some 500 of the donors used high-throughput TCR beta sequencing to judge whether each TCR beta V gene segment behaved as functional or pseudogenic. A separate validation cohort of about 110 different subjects was used in addition to the roughly 670-subject first cohort. The genetic ancestry cluster associated with self-reported Caucasian donors included about 81% of the approximately 400 genotyped donors.

In total, over 600 healthy bone marrow donors made up the cohort. At the time of sampling, every cohort member was nominally healthy, though immune exposures that went unrecorded were likely present. The donor tested CMV seropositive and was one of the 289 seropositive cohort members. Each donor provided a peripheral blood sample, and peripheral blood mononuclear cells were used for TCR beta sequencing. Genomic DNA extraction from the blood cell samples was performed with the Qiagen DNeasy Blood Extraction Kit. Paper-wide results and their limitations: When HLA alleles, especially DR and DQ, strongly co-occurred, attributing TCR associations to individual alleles was difficult. Across donors, most TCR sequences were observed very rarely, whereas some public TCRs were present in many individuals. Only TCR beta chains were sequenced in this cohort, and the absence of alpha or paired-chain data limited detectable features. The study gave a list of some 150 TCR beta chains associated with cytomegalovirus. In a later analysis, most CMV-associated TCR beta chains were found to appear HLA-restricted, with HLA associations seemingly driven largely by CMV exposure. A later analysis reported that several top co-occurrence clusters appeared linked to parvovirus B19, influenza, CMV and Epstein-Barr virus. In vitro tests confirmed that a few of the cytomegalovirus-associated TCR beta chains recognize cytomegalovirus antigens. HLA typing was unavailable for some donors at each locus, so association tests used only the typed subset. A further reported finding was that TCR beta sequences accurately predicted the HLA-A and HLA-B alleles for most subjects in the first cohort. In a later analysis, HLA-associated TCR beta chains were found to be more clonally expanded and to have lower generation probabilities than equally common non-associated chains. Presence/absence analyses assumed roughly uniform sequencing depth across donors, an assumption that may not hold. Correlated functional status among segregating V segments might be attributable to linkage disequilibrium, but an unknown experimental factor could not be ruled out. Some 16 rarely observed V segments, including chromosome 9 orphons, were excluded from the earlier analysis of approximately 600 of the donors because counts were too low. According to a later genetic analysis, donors in an Asian-associated ancestry cluster had fewer N-insertions in productive TCRs than the approximately 670-donor mean. Broadly in line with IMGT annotations, most TCR beta V segments showed up in productive rearrangements about 90% or about 30% of the time in an earlier analysis of several hundred of the donors. In a later analysis, TCR association rates were found to vary across HLA loci, with the most associated TCRs seen for DRB1 alleles and the fewest for HLA-C alleles. A group of highly shared sequence variants was considered likely to be a technical artifact of the sequencing pipeline. Immune exposure information for the cohort was limited to CMV serostatus. According to the authors, the approach could potentially be generalized to other disease states and immunological phenotypes. A later genetic analysis associated a missense DCLRE1C variant with V-gene and J-gene trimming of TCR beta chains, and an independent cohort replicated the association. In both the original and validation cohorts, the classifier was reported to diagnose cytomegalovirus status with high specificity and sensitivity. In a later analysis, some 17,000 TCR beta sequences were associated with specific HLA alleles at a false discovery rate of 0.05.

The library was prepared using the immunoSEQ multiplex PCR assay. For the multiplex PCR, a mixture combining 60 forward primers for TCR Vbeta segments and 13 reverse primers for TCR Jbeta segments was used. Amplification of the CDR3 region of rearranged TCR beta genes was performed with a multiplex PCR assay on genomic DNA. On the Illumina HiSeq System, the amplified TCR beta libraries were sequenced as 87-base-pair reads. In the paper's pipeline: A later analysis tallied around 82 million unique TCR beta chains across the 666 repertoires, and approximately 11 million of those chains were shared by two or more donors. To remove PCR and sequencing errors, raw reads were error-corrected and collapsed into unique sequences using a nearest-neighbor algorithm that merged closely related sequences. V, D and J gene segments were assigned by aligning CDR3 sequences to IMGT reference sequences. Each retained sequence needed at least a six-nucleotide match to both a V gene segment and a J gene segment. Rearrangements were called productive when the CDR3 lacked stop codons and stayed in frame with V and J; all others were non-productive. Following IMGT convention, CDR3 was defined as the stretch from the second conserved V-encoded cysteine up to the conserved J-encoded phenylalanine. The earlier analysis of about 530 of the donors excluded any sequence lacking an unambiguous match to a single V gene segment. In an earlier analysis of about 590 of the donors, a V segment was called functional when productive rearrangements were above 56.7%, and segregating when the standard deviation between donors exceeded 5%. To diagnose cytomegalovirus status from the catalog of TCR beta chain sequences, a statistical classification framework was built. In a later analysis, TCR nucleotide sequences were compared against IMGT/GENE-DB human TR gene sequences so that V and J genes could be assigned. Using the TCRdist pipeline, a later analysis assigned CDR3 sequences along with most-parsimonious VDJ recombination scenarios. In a later analysis, each TCR beta chain was defined by its CDR3 amino acid sequence together with its V-gene family, and reads without a unique V-gene family were excluded. In a later analysis, 500 to 700 highly shared, low-generation-probability nucleotide sequences were removed to address suspected cross-contamination and a sequencing artifact. In a later analysis, a clonal expansion index for each public chain was calculated from normalized within-repertoire ranks of inferred template counts. In a later analysis, generation probabilities were computed with a VDJ recombination model fitted to out-of-frame rearrangements, and the resulting probabilities were checked against IGoR. In a later analysis, TCR-TCR, TCR-HLA and TCR-CMV co-occurrence was scored with hypergeometric tests, and a repertoire-size bias correction was applied to TCR pairs. To estimate false discovery rates, a later analysis permuted the HLA or CMV assignments 20 times. In a later analysis, co-occurring TCRs were grouped using DBSCAN, and TCRdist sequence similarity was added for clustering within HLA-allele-positive subsets. For co-occurrence clustering, repertoires with fewer than 30,000 or more than 120,000 public chains were excluded, along with 5 or 6 repertoires with anomalous nucleotide sharing. TCRdb retrieved this table from immuneACCESS and kept in-frame rearrangements only. Not all clones are present; in checked studies, unresolved V genes account for under half, and no reason is known for the remainder. That table supplies the V and J calls and clone size; D and trimming were determined from the DNA. This sample holds more than 95,000 clones; about 11% were observed only once. The top ten clonotypes cover roughly 4.2% of the sample.

This clone was seen only a few times. The antigen it recognizes is unknown. One base away there is no much larger clone; base qualities are not given. Sequenced input: PBMCs. This clonotype originated in a woman aged 18 to 35 in good health and CMV-seropositive.

Here the CDR3 is given as CASKSGTYTDTQYF. DNA sequence: TGCGCCAGCAAAAGCGGGACCTACACAGATACGCAGTATTTT. This chain joins TRBV5-1 to TRBJ2-3; the central 7 bases match TRBD2. CDR1 is given as SGHRS and CDR2 as YFSETQ, both from the germline V gene. Germline trimming: 6 bases from V, 2 bases from J; junction bases outside gene matches: 6. The CDR3, cysteine through phenylalanine, is 14 amino acids long. Only the CDR3 part of the read is kept: 42 bases, read in frame from the first base.